One and the same sample provided the 3 T cell receptor beta chains below, sequenced in a study of blood T cell repertoires in COVID-19 (dated by TCRdb to about 2020). The receptor library was made with the immunoSEQ multiplex PCR assay. Here the immuneACCESS table is served through TCRdb, limited to in-frame sequences with V and J called. Missing clones are a known gap in these copies; in checked studies unresolved V genes cover under half, and the rest lacks a known reason. This sample holds over 80,000 clones; about 88% were observed only once. In total, the top ten clones hold roughly 3% of the sample. The sample taken for sequencing was peripheral blood. Receptors were obtained from a woman older than 75 with acute or convalescent COVID-19.

The chain employs TRBV13 and TRBJ1-6, with D possibly matching TRBD1 (5 bases). Trimming took off 3 bases at V and 10 bases at J, with 13 bases between the two ends. This CDR3 comprises 14 residues. CDR1 PRHDT and CDR2 FYEKMQ come from the germline V gene (reference sequence). CDR3 sequence: CASSLRGIDSPLHF. DNA for the CDR3: TGTGCCAGCAGCTTGCGGGGGATTGACTCACCCCTCCACTTT.

CDR3 protein: CASSLPGGVWGNTIYF. CDR3 nucleotide sequence: TGTGCCAGCAGTCTACCTGGAGGTGTCTGGGGAAACACCATATATTTT. The chain is built from TRBV7-8 and TRBJ1-3, with unresolved D. Germline CDR1 is SGHVS and CDR2 is FQNEAQ. V dropped 6 bases and J dropped 4 bases, with 19 bases sitting between them. CDR3 length equals 16 residues.

The chain employs TRBV24-1 and TRBJ2-2; 7 bases are a match to TRBD1. This CDR3 contains 18 residues. Per germline, CDR1 KGHDR and CDR2 SFDVKD. V gave up 3 bases and J gave up 0 bases; unmatched junction bases: 9. The CDR3 here is CATSDPGPGTANTGELFF. The CDR3 DNA reads TGTGCCACCAGTGATCCTGGTCCCGGGACAGCGAACACCGGGGAGCTGTTTTTT.